The 10 T cell receptor beta chains reported below all come from one sample, sequenced in a study of blood T cell repertoires in COVID-19. The data were produced by immunoSEQ multiplex PCR, yet TCRdb's version contains in-frame clones alone and is incomplete. The sample consists of about 270,000 clones, around 90% of them appearing once. Material: PBMCs or T cells enriched from blood (not recorded which). The receptors were gathered from a woman aged 45-60 years who had recovered from COVID-19.

The J gene is TRBJ2-1, the V gene TRBV4-2; TRBD2 might be the D (6 bases). Germline V lookup: CDR1 LGHNA, CDR2 YNFKEQ. The V gene lost 0 bases and the J gene lost 6 bases, with 9 bases spanning the gap. This CDR3 has 14 residues. The CDR3 DNA sequence: TGTGCCAGCAGCCAAGAACCAGCGGGCAATGAGCAGTTCTTC. Protein product: CASSQEPAGNEQFF.

The gene calls are TRBV19 and TRBJ2-7; the D gene is possibly TRBD1 (5 bases). Per germline, CDR1 LNHDA and CDR2 SQIVND (reference sequence). The CDR3 runs 14 residues. Trimming shortened V by 5 bases and J by 2 bases, and 13 bases separated the two germline ends. The CDR3 region is CASSLTEKTYEQYF. CDR3 in DNA: TGTGCCAGTAGTTTGACAGAAAAGACCTACGAGCAGTACTTC.

The chain uses TRBV7-9 and TRBJ1-2; D is undetermined. The CDR3 runs to 14 residues. The germline V gene encodes CDR1 SEHNR and CDR2 FQNEAQ (reference sequence). The ends were cut back, 1 base at V and 3 bases at J, with 9 bases in the middle. In DNA, the CDR3 is TGTGCCAGCAGCTTAGGCGGATTCGACTATGGCTACACCTTC. This gives the protein CASSLGGFDYGYTF.

The chain employs TRBV21-1 and TRBJ1-3; the table's TRBD1 call for D was not verified on the DNA. TRBV21-1 is described as a pseudogene. The CDR3 length is 19 residues. CDR3 bases: TGTGCCAGCAGCAAAGGATCCCGGGACAGGGGATGCTCTGGAAACACCATATATTTT. As protein: CASSKGSRDRGCSGNTIYF.

J is TRBJ2-5 and V is TRBV4-2; 8 bases agree with TRBD1. CDR3 length equals 15 residues. Germline V gene data show CDR1 as LGHNA and CDR2 as YNFKEQ. The trim removed 3 bases at V and 3 bases at J, leaving 6 bases unmatched. This chain's CDR3 is CASSQPGTGEETQYF. The CDR3 DNA reads as TGTGCCAGCAGCCAGCCCGGGACAGGAGAAGAGACCCAGTACTTC.

The chain combines TRBV28 with TRBJ2-5; weak D call: TRBD1 (5 bases). Germline assignment: CDR1 MDHEN and CDR2 SYDVKM. Trimming stripped 6 bases from V and 7 bases from J, with 18 bases between. The length of the CDR3 is 14 residues. The CDR3 DNA reads as TGTGCCAGCAGGCCCCCGGGCAGGGATGGGACCCAGTACTTC. Its translation: CASRPPGRDGTQYF.

The table lists this clone with a few counts. The chain couples TRBV2 to TRBJ1-2; tentative D call: TRBD1 (6 bases). The V end lost 5 bases, the J end lost 8 bases, and 18 bases lay between the germline ends. The length of the CDR3 is 14 residues. Germline V CDR1 and CDR2: SNHLY, FYNNEI. Here the CDR3 reads CASSYMQGPLGYTF. The CDR3 DNA is TGTGCCAGCAGTTACATGCAGGGGCCGCTGGGCTACACCTTC.

This clone was counted between two and nine times. The V call is TRBV4-2, the J call TRBJ2-3, with a weak D call TRBD2 (5 bases). There are 15 residues in the CDR3. Germline-derived CDR1 and CDR2 are LGHNA and YNFKEQ. V lost 1 base and J 5 bases, leaving 13 bases between the germline ends. DNA for the CDR3: TGTGCCAGCAGCCAAGTTTTGGCGGGCGGAGATACGCAGTATTTT. Amino acid sequence: CASSQVLAGGDTQYF.

The V and J genes are TRBV11-3 and TRBJ1-1; 11 bases align to TRBD1. CDR3 length: 15 amino acids. Germline CDR1 is SGHNT and CDR2 is YENEEA. The ends lost 5 bases at V and 5 bases at J; junction bases unmatched: 7. The CDR3 sequence is CASSATGTGGTEAFF. CDR3 bases: TGTGCCAGCAGCGCCACCGGGACAGGGGGGACTGAAGCTTTCTTT.

The rearrangement uses TRBV6-5 and TRBJ2-3, with unresolved D. Looked up from germline, CDR1 is MNHEY and CDR2 is SVGAGI. This CDR3 is built from 13 residues. Trimming removed 2 bases at V and 4 bases at J, with 7 bases between. The CDR3 nucleotides read TGTGCCAGCAGTTACCCTCCGGCAGATACGCAGTATTTT. The encoded protein is CASSYPPADTQYF.